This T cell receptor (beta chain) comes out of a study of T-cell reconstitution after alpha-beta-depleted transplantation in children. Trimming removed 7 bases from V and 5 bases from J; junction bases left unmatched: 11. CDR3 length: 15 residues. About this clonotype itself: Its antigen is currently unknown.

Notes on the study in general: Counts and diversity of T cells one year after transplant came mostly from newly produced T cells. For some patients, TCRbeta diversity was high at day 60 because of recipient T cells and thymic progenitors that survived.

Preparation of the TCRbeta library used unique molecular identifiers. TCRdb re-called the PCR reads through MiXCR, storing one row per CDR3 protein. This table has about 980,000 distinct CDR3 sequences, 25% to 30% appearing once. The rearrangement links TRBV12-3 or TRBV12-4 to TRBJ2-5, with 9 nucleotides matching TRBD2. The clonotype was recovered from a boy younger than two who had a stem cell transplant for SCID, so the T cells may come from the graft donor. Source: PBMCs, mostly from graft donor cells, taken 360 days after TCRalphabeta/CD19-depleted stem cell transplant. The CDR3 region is CASTYLAGAMETQYF. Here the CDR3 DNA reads TGTGCCAGCACTTACTTAGCGGGGGCCATGGAGACCCAGTACTTC.